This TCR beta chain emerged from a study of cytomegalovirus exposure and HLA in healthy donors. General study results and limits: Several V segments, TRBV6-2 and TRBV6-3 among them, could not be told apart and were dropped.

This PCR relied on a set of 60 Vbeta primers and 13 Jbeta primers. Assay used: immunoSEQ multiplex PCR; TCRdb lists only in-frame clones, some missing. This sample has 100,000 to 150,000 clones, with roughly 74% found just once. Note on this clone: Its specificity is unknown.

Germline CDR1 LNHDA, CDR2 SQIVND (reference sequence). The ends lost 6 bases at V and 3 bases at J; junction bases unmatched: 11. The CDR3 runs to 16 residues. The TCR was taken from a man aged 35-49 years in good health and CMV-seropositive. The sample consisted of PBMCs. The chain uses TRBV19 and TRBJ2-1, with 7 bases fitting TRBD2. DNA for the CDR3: TGTGCCAGTAGACCGCGGGAGTCGGGTTTCTACAATGAGCAGTTCTTC. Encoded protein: CASRPRESGFYNEQFF.